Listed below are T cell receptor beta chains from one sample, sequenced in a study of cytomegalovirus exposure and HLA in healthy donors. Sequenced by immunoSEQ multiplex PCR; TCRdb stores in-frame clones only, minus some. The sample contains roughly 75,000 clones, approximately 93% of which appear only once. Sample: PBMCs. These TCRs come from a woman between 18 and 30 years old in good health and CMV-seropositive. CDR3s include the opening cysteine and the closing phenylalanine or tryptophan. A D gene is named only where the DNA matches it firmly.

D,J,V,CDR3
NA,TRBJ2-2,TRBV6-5,CASSREAGRTGELFF
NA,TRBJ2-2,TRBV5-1,CASSLTHTNTGELFF
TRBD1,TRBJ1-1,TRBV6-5,CASRDRVATEAFF
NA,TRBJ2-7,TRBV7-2,CASSHDRGYEQYF
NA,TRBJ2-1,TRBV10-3,CAISGWGDSHNEQFF
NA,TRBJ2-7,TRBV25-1,CASSPDSSYEQYF
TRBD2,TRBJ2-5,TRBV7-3,CASSLRSSGETQYF
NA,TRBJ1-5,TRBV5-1,CASSLDGNSNQPQHF
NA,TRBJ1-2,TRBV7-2,CASSLASQAGDYGYTF
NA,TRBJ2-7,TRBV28,CASSLMGGGGEQYF
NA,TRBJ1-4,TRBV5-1,CASSSGGGRLEKLFF
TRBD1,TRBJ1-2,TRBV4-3,CASSHRDRGGFTF
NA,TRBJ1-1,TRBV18,CASSPNLGQRRTRGAFF
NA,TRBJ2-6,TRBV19,CASSIRRGQSSGANVLTF
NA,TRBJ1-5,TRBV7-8,CASSLVRVGGNQPQHF
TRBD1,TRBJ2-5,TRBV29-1,CSVDSRPGGETQYF
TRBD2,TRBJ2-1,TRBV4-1,CASSQGLAGKVNEQFF
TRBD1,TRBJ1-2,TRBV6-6,CASRSGTGGGNYGYTF
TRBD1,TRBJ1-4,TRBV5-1,CASSLEGDRSALFF
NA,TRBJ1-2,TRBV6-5,CASSYSIGANYGYTF
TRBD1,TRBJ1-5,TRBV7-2,CASSPRQGANQPQHF
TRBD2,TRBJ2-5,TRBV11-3,CASSSRGTSGEETQYF
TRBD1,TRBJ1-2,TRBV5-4,CASSSGKNRGGGYTF
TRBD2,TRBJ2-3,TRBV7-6,CASSSSLAGERTDTQYF
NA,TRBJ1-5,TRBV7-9,CASSLDARNQPQHF
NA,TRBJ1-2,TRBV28,CASSLIRVYGYTF
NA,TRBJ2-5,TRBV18,CASSPPEGRGSQYF
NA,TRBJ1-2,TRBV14,CASSHLPTDGYTF
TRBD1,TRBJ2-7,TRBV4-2,CASSLRDSSYEQYF
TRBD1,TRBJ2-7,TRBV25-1,CASSSTGGGYEQYF
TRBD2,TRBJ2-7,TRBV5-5,CASSLGLAGFTSYEQYF
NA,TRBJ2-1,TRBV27,CASSSTRSYNEQFF
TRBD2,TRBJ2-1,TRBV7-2,CASSLVAGGPNEQFF
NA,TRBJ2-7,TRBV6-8,CASSTRRVAVYEQYF
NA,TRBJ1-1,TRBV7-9,CASSLVPEDTEAFF
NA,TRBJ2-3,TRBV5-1,CASRETGRTTDTQYF
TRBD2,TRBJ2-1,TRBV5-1,CASSPPGGGRNEQFF
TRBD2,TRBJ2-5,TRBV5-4,CASTPGTSGGMEETQYF
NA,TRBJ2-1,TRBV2,CASSESERTRRDEQFF
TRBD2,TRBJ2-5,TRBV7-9,CASSSMATGGGETQYF
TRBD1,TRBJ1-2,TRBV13,CASSLGQGDGYTF
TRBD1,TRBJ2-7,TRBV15,CATSRDGWDSSTQYF
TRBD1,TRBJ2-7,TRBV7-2,CASSLDRGFQNEQYF
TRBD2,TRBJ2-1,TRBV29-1,CSAETSGSNEQFF
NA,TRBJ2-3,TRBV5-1,CASSLGGRDTQYF
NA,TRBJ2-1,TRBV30,CAWSPIANEQFF
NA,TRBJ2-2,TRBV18,CASSPNVGGQDTGELFF
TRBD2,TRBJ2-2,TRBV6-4,CASSEAAGGTGELFF
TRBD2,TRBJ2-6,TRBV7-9,CARSAGGTNSGANVLTF